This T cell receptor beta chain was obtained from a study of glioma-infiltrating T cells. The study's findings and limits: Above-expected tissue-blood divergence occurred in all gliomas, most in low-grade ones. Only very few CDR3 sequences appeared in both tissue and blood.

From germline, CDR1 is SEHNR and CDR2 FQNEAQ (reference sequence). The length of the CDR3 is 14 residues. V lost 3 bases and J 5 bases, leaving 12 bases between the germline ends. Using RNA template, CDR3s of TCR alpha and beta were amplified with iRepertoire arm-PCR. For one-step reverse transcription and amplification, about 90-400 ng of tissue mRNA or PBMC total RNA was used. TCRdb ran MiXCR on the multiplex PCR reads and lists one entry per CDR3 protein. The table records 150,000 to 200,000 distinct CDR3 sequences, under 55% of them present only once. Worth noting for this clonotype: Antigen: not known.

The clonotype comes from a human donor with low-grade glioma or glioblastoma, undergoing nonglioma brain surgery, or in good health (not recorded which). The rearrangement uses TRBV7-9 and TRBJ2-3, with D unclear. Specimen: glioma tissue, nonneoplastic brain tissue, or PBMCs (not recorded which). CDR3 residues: CASSFSVGRDTQYF. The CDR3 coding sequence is TGTGCCAGCAGCTTCAGCGTGGGCCGAGATACGCAGTATTTT.